The 19 T cell receptor beta chains presented below share a single source sample, sequenced in a study of CD8+ T cells in alopecia areata. The treatment denotes: oral pan-JAK inhibitor, 5-10 mg twice daily. cDNA prepared by RNA extraction and subsequent reverse transcription served as the template for sequencing. Sequenced by immunoSEQ multiplex PCR; TCRdb stores in-frame clones only, minus some. This table has about 180,000 clones, 40% to 65% appearing once. Here the sequenced sample was CD8+ T cells sorted from blood, taken around week 54, from a patient treated with tofacitinib. These receptors came from a human donor with alopecia areata.

The chain carries TRBV6-6 and TRBJ1-1, with a possible D match to TRBD1 (5 bases). The CDR3 sequence is 12 residues long. Trimming left V 5 bases short and J 3 bases short, with 7 bases between. Looked up from germline, CDR1 is MNHNY and CDR2 is SVGAGI (reference sequence). As DNA, the CDR3 is TGTGCCAGCAGTCCAGGGTACACTGAAGCTTTCTTT. Protein product: CASSPGYTEAFF.

This clone has a count of ten or more. V and J are TRBV27 and TRBJ2-7; D is unresolved. Germline V lookup: CDR1 MNHEY, CDR2 SMNVEV (reference sequence). Trimming removed 8 bases from V and 1 base from J, with 12 bases in between. The CDR3 is 13 amino acids. The CDR3 sequence is CASRPTGSYEQYF. CDR3 DNA sequence: TGTGCCAGCCGTCCTACTGGTTCCTACGAGCAGTACTTC.

The chain employs TRBV15 and TRBJ1-1; a possible D gene is TRBD1 (5 bases). V lost 1 base and J lost 1, with 22 bases in between. Germline V gives CDR1 LNHNV, CDR2 YYDKDF (reference sequence). This CDR3 comprises 19 residues. The CDR3 DNA reads TGTGCCACCAGCAGAGGAGACTTATCTGGCAGGGCCACGAACACTGAAGCTTTCTTT. Translated: CATSRGDLSGRATNTEAFF.

The chain carries TRBV5-1 and TRBJ1-1; no firm D call. Germline assignment: CDR1 SGHRS and CDR2 YFSETQ. The CDR3 totals 11 residues. The V and J ends lost 4 bases and 3 bases respectively, with 4 bases between them. CDR3 DNA: TGCGCCAGCAGCCATGACACTGAAGCTTTCTTT. Protein: CASSHDTEAFF.

The chain recombines TRBV7-8 with TRBJ1-5; the D is unclear. Between the trimmed V and J ends, which lost 5 bases and 6 bases, there was a span of 20 bases. Per the germline V gene, CDR1 is SGHVS and CDR2 is FQNEAQ. CDR3 length: 16 residues. The chain's CDR3 is CASSLGIEGSSQPQHF. CDR3 sequence (DNA): TGTGCCAGCAGCCTCGGCATAGAGGGTAGTAGTCAGCCCCAGCATTTT. Filled out from reference TRBV7-8 and TRBJ1-5, the complete variable domain reads GAGVSQSPRYKVAKRGQDVALRCDPISGHVSLFWYQQALGQGPEFLTYFQNEAQLDKSGLPSDRFFAERPEGSVSTLKIQRTQQEDSAVYLCASSLGIEGSSQPQHFGDGTRLSIL.

This clone was counted a few times. An end of the junction differs from the germline gene, which may be a read error. This sequence joins TRBV30 and TRBJ1-2; D might be TRBD1 (5 bases). Germline CDR1 is GTSNPN and CDR2 is SVGIG (reference sequence). The CDR3 totals 14 residues. The CDR3 reads CAWSKGTGYYDYTF. As DNA, the CDR3 is TGTGCCTGGAGTAAAGGTACAGGCTATTATGACTACACCTTC.

This clone was found a few times. The chain employs TRBV19 and TRBJ2-5, with TRBD2 matching over 9 bases. Per germline, CDR1 LNHDA and CDR2 SQIVND (reference sequence). The J segment lost 2 bases and the V segment lost 3 bases, leaving 10 bases of the junction unmatched. The CDR3 spans 17 residues. CDR3 coding DNA: TGTGCCAGTAGTATTACCGGGACTAGCCCTTCTCAAGAGACCCAGTACTTC. Its translation: CASSITGTSPSQETQYF.

The chain couples TRBV7-3 to TRBJ2-7; D remains ambiguous. CDR1 is SGHTA and CDR2 is FQGTGA in the germline V gene. Trimming pared 1 base from V and 4 bases from J, leaving 14 bases between. CDR3 size: 15 residues. The CDR3 DNA is TGTGCCAGCAGCTTAAAGTCAGGTGCTGTATACGAGCAGTACTTC. Amino acid sequence: CASSLKSGAVYEQYF.

The chain combines TRBV30 with TRBJ1-1; 8 bases match TRBD1. The CDR3 length is 16 residues. V gave up 1 base and J gave up 1 base; unmatched junction bases: 8. Germline V gene sequence: CDR1 GTSNPN, CDR2 SVGIG (reference sequence). The CDR3 is CAWSDDRGLPNTEAFF. DNA for the CDR3: TGTGCCTGGAGTGATGACAGGGGTTTACCGAACACTGAAGCTTTCTTT.

The chain links TRBV7-8 to TRBJ2-2, with D perhaps TRBD1 (6 bases). CDR3 length: 15 residues. Trimming took off 1 base at V and 5 bases at J, with 11 bases between the two ends. Germline lookup yields CDR1 SGHVS and CDR2 FQNEAQ. CDR3 nucleotides: TGTGCCAGCAGCTTAGTCAGGGGTCGGACCGGGGAGCTGTTTTTT. As protein: CASSLVRGRTGELFF. The full variable domain, in which reference TRBV7-8 and TRBJ2-2 provide the parts outside the CDR3, is GAGVSQSPRYKVAKRGQDVALRCDPISGHVSLFWYQQALGQGPEFLTYFQNEAQLDKSGLPSDRFFAERPEGSVSTLKIQRTQQEDSAVYLCASSLVRGRTGELFFGEGSRLTVL.

This clone has just a few counts. This chain uses TRBV30 with TRBJ2-6; D remains ambiguous. Germline CDR1 GTSNPN, CDR2 SVGIG (reference sequence). V was pared by 2 bases and J by 5 bases, with 10 bases between. The CDR3 is 14 amino acids. CDR3 DNA: TGTGCCTGGAGTCCCCACGAAAGGGCCAACGTCCTGACTTTC. This gives the protein CAWSPHERANVLTF.

This sequence joins TRBV11-2 and TRBJ2-1; D unclear. V was cut by 0 bases and J by 0 bases, with 6 bases left in between. The length of the CDR3 is 15 residues. Germline CDR1 is SGHAT and CDR2 is FQNNGV. The CDR3 DNA reads TGTGCCAGCAGCTTAGATCCAGACTCCTACAATGAGCAGTTCTTC. Encoded protein: CASSLDPDSYNEQFF.

This clone was found a few times. The rearrangement joins TRBV10-2 to TRBJ2-7; the D call may be TRBD1 or TRBD2 (6 bases each). Per germline, CDR1 WSHSY and CDR2 SAAADI. The CDR3 length is 14 residues. V dropped 5 bases and J dropped 3 bases, with 14 bases sitting between them. CDR3 amino acids: CASSRSGAVYEQYF. The CDR3 DNA reads as TGCGCCAGCAGTAGGTCGGGGGCCGTCTACGAGCAGTACTTC.

CDR3 sequence (DNA): TGCGCCAGCAGCCAAGGCCTCGGGACAGGGGGTCACGAGCAGTACTTC. This codes for CASSQGLGTGGHEQYF. This chain connects TRBV4-3 to TRBJ2-7; TRBD1 aligns across 11 bases. CDR3 length equals 16 residues. From germline, CDR1 is LGHNA and CDR2 YSLEER. Trimming cost V 1 base and J 5 bases; bases outside gene matches: 7.

Here the CDR3 DNA reads TGTGCCACCAGCAGCGGGACATCCGTAGCCAAAAACATTCAGTACTTC. It codes for CATSSGTSVAKNIQYF. The V gene is TRBV15, the J gene TRBJ2-4; a possible D gene is TRBD1 (6 bases). The CDR3 loop spans 16 amino acids. CDR1 and CDR2 (germline): LNHNV, YYDKDF (reference sequence). The V and J ends lost 3 bases and 0 bases respectively, with 12 bases between them. The full variable domain, with the rest looked up from reference TRBV15 and TRBJ2-4, is DAMVIQNPRYQVTQFGKPVTLSCSQTLNHNVMYWYQQKSSQAPKLLFHYYDKDFNNEADTPDNFQSRRPNTSFCFLDIRSPGLGDTAMYLCATSSGTSVAKNIQYFGAGTRLSVL.

This rearrangement joins TRBV27 to TRBJ2-1, with a weak D call TRBD1 (6 bases). Germline V gene data show CDR1 as MNHEY and CDR2 as SMNVEV (reference sequence). The length of the CDR3 is 14 residues. V lost 5 bases and J lost 8, with 16 bases in between. The DNA for the CDR3 is TGTGCCAGCAGTAACCGGGACACGGGCGATGAGCAGTTCTTC. Protein sequence: CASSNRDTGDEQFF.

The rearrangement joins TRBV27 to TRBJ2-3; 11 bases match TRBD2. The CDR3 spans 16 residues. Germline assignment: CDR1 MNHEY and CDR2 SMNVEV (reference sequence). V dropped 2 bases and J dropped 2; count of bases not matched to a gene: 3. The CDR3 DNA reads TGTGCCAGCAGTTTACTAGCGGGGGGCCCCACAGATACGCAGTATTTT. It is translated as CASSLLAGGPTDTQYF.

The chain joins TRBV7-6 to TRBJ2-5, with D maybe TRBD1 (6 bases). CDR3 length: 15 amino acids. V was pared by 5 bases and J by 5 bases, with 18 bases between. Germline V gene data show CDR1 as SGHVS and CDR2 as FNYEAQ. This CDR3 is CASSEQGWVGETQYF. CDR3 sequence (DNA): TGTGCCAGCAGCGAACAGGGTTGGGTGGGGGAGACCCAGTACTTC.

The chain employs TRBV18 and TRBJ1-6, with 10 bases aligning to TRBD1. The germline gives CDR1 KGHSH, CDR2 LQKENI. CDR3 size: 16 residues. V trimming: 2 bases; J trimming: 7 bases; junction bases outside the gene matches: 5. The CDR3 sequence: CASSPSVGQGNSPLHF. The CDR3 bases are TGTGCCAGCTCACCATCGGTGGGACAGGGGAATTCACCCCTCCACTTT.